This T cell receptor beta chain was retrieved from a study of identical twins. MiXCR, applied by TCRdb to the 5' RACE reads, yields one record per CDR3 protein. The sample shows roughly 500,000 distinct CDR3 sequences, about 20% of them seen only once. In germline, CDR1 is DFQATT, CDR2 SNEGSKA (reference sequence). The CDR3 length is 14 residues. J was trimmed by 1 base and V by 5 bases; bases with no gene match: 2. This sample also belongs to another study, concerning T cells expressing NK-cell markers. From that paper: Sorted CD3+CD56+NKG2C+, CD3+CD56+NKG2C- and CD3+CD56-NKG2C+ T cells provided the TCR beta repertoires. Among the eight sequenced donors, seven tested HCMV-seropositive and one tested seronegative. The CD3+CD56-NKG2C+ fraction of several donors was also led by these clonotypes.

This chain uses TRBV20-1 with TRBJ2-2, with TRBD1 matching over 9 bases. Sequencing input: CD4+ T cells sorted from blood. This sequence was found in a woman aged 18-35 years in good health. DNA for the CDR3: TGCAGTGCTCGACAGGGGGGGAACACCGGGGAGCTGTTTTTT. Translation: CSARQGGNTGELFF.